This T cell receptor (beta chain) originates from a study of blood T cells in healthy people across ages. Primed by a sample-barcoded 5' primer and a J-beta primer mix, a second PCR proceeded for roughly 7 to 12 cycles. Every molecule of cDNA carried a tag from a template-switch adaptor with 12 random nucleotides. No fewer than 3 million CDR3-containing paired-end reads came from each sample. TCRdb redid the calling of the 5' RACE reads with MiXCR, one entry per CDR3 protein. The sample records about 670,000 distinct CDR3 sequences, around two fifths being singletons. The CDR3 is made up of 15 amino acids. Germline CDR1 is SEHNR and CDR2 is FQNEAQ (reference sequence). V lost 2 bases to trimming and J lost 5 bases, with 15 bases between them. The authors drew ten milliliters of peripheral blood from each donor.

The receptor's source is a man aged 80 or over in good health. This chain joins TRBV7-9 and TRBJ2-5; a weak D match, TRBD2 (6 bases). Sequences were obtained from blood. In DNA form, the CDR3 reads TGTGCCAGCAGCTTACTTGGGCGGGGCGAGGAGACCCAGTACTTC. It is translated as CASSLLGRGEETQYF.